This T cell receptor beta chain is drawn from a study of control samples from healthy donors and cancer patients. This table comes from immunoSEQ multiplex PCR, and its TCRdb copy is limited to in-frame clones, with some not included. Among roughly 120,000 clones, more than 70% were seen once, and the ten largest hold 2% to 3%. CDR3 length: 16 amino acids. The germline V and J ends were trimmed by 0 bases and 0 bases, with 13 bases remaining between them. Germline values: CDR1 SGHRS, CDR2 YFSETQ. The sequence came from a woman in her 70s in good health. Sequences were obtained from blood. The genes are TRBV5-1 and TRBJ2-7; a possible D gene is TRBD1 (6 bases). The CDR3 here is CASSLGQGSSSYEQYF. CDR3 sequence (DNA): TGCGCCAGCAGCTTGGGTCAGGGGTCAAGCTCCTACGAGCAGTACTTC.